Listed below are T cell receptor beta chains from one sample, sequenced in a study of blood T cell repertoires in COVID-19. Assay used: immunoSEQ multiplex PCR; TCRdb lists only in-frame clones, some missing. The sample contains 170,000 or so clones, about four fifths of which appear only once. What was sequenced was peripheral blood. The receptor set was obtained from a man aged 65 to 79 with active or convalescent COVID-19. Both conserved end residues are part of each CDR3. D genes are given only for firm matches. Expanded clones are given a class, and other clones once, few, many or no size at all.

D	size	V	J	CDR3	DNA
TRBD1	.	TRBV24-1	TRBJ2-7	CATSDSRPRTGAEQYF	TGTGCCACCAGTGATAGCAGGCCCCGGACAGGGGCCGAGCAGTACTTC
TRBD2	.	TRBV3-1/TRBV3-2	TRBJ2-2	CASSQASGRSGELFF	TGTGCCAGCAGCCAGGCCAGCGGGAGATCCGGGGAGCTGTTTTTT
.	.	TRBV7-9	TRBJ2-4	CASSSITGYQDIQYF	TGTGCCAGCAGCTCGATCACAGGGTACCAGGACATTCAGTACTTC
TRBD2	.	TRBV3-1/TRBV3-2	TRBJ2-5	CASSRNAGGETQYF	TGTGCCAGCAGCCGGAACGCGGGGGGGGAGACCCAGTACTTC
.	.	TRBV7-2	TRBJ2-6	CASRRGATTGANVLTF	TGTGCCAGCAGACGGGGGGCTACTACTGGGGCCAACGTCCTGACTTTC
TRBD2	.	TRBV7-2	TRBJ2-1	CASSLDLAGGYNEQFF	TGTGCCAGCAGCTTGGACCTAGCGGGGGGTTACAATGAGCAGTTCTTC
.	.	TRBV5-1	TRBJ1-1	CASSLVRDTEAFF	TGCGCCAGCAGCTTGGTCCGGGACACTGAAGCTTTCTTT
TRBD1	few	TRBV7-9	TRBJ1-5	CASSPDRGQPQHF	TGTGCCAGCAGCCCGGACAGGGGACAGCCCCAGCATTTT
.	once	TRBV30	TRBJ1-2	CAWRTSGYENYGYTF	TGTGCCTGGAGGACATCAGGGTACGAAAACTATGGCTACACCTTC
TRBD1	once	TRBV5-1	TRBJ2-1	CASQMQGAFGNEQFF	TGCGCCAGCCAAATGCAGGGGGCGTTCGGCAATGAGCAGTTCTTC
.	.	TRBV2	TRBJ1-2	CASTIMGASDYGYTF	TGTGCCAGCACTATTATGGGGGCATCAGACTATGGCTACACCTTC
.	.	TRBV6-5	TRBJ2-2	CASSIRGPNTGELFF	TGTGCCAGCAGTATCAGGGGTCCCAACACCGGGGAGCTGTTTTTT
TRBD1	.	TRBV18	TRBJ2-1	CASSTTGGVDNEQFF	TGTGCCAGCTCAACTACAGGGGGTGTTGACAATGAGCAGTTCTTC
.	.	TRBV5-1	TRBJ1-3	CASSLGSTGYSGNTIYF	TGCGCCAGCAGCTTGGGGTCGACAGGTTACTCTGGAAACACCATATATTTT
TRBD1	.	TRBV18	TRBJ2-5	CASSPPDRSEETQYF	TGTGCCAGCTCACCACCGGACAGGTCAGAAGAGACCCAGTACTTC
TRBD1	.	TRBV29-1	TRBJ1-5	CSVASQGGDQPQHF	TGCAGCGTTGCATCCCAGGGGGGTGATCAGCCCCAGCATTTT
TRBD1	.	TRBV3-1/TRBV3-2	TRBJ1-2	CASSQAQTGNYGYTF	TGTGCCAGCAGCCAAGCCCAGACAGGGAACTATGGCTACACCTTC